This TCR beta chain comes out of a study of blood T cell repertoires in COVID-19. Study summary: Nucleic acid was either cDNA or gDNA, and it came from T cells, B-cell-depleted T cells, or PBMCs.

This clone has a handful of counts. How the authors handled the data: How many nucleated cells were present was estimated from reference gene primer amplification. Assay used: immunoSEQ multiplex PCR; TCRdb lists only in-frame clones, some missing. For V, J and clone size, that table is used; D and trimming come from the DNA. This repertoire shows about 330,000 clones, approximately 84% found once; its top ten account for under 1.3%. CDR1 is MNHEY and CDR2 is SMNVEV in the germline V gene (reference sequence). The CDR3 contains 13 residues. With V trimmed by 3 bases and J by 8 bases, 6 bases remained unmatched. The study drew participants aged about 18 to 95 years from 20 to 30 US areas. Recovered Cohort 3 donors showed two negative PCRs, clearance, or symptom resolution.

The gene calls are TRBV27 and TRBJ1-2; 7 bases are shared with TRBD1. This clonotype was sampled from a woman aged 25 to 39 who had recovered from COVID-19. Sequenced: PBMCs or T cells enriched from blood (not recorded which). CDR3 in DNA: TGTGCCAGCAGTTTTCAGGGGGTGCGGGGCTACACCTTC. Translated: CASSFQGVRGYTF.